The 14 T cell receptor beta chains below come from one sample, sequenced in a study of CD8 T cells in Susac syndrome (dated by TCRdb to between 2019 and 2020). The library was produced with the immunoSEQ multiplex PCR assay. RNA was extracted with the RNeasy kit and roughly 0.45 to 1 ug was reverse transcribed using random hexamers. In-frame beta chains were kept once TCRdb had trimmed the public reads at Q25 with fastp and called clones with MiXCR. For every CDR3 protein sequence, its rows merge into one entry that carries the most common genes and DNA. This sample lists about 150,000 distinct CDR3 sequences; around 95% were detected once. The top ten clonotypes cover 0.15% of the sample. What was sequenced was CD8+ T cells from PBMCs. The source is a human donor with multiple sclerosis.

This rearrangement joins TRBV12-3 or TRBV12-4 to TRBJ2-1, with 7 bases that match TRBD2. Unmatched junction bases numbered 6, after V lost 4 bases and J lost 6 bases. This CDR3 is built from 14 residues. The DNA for the CDR3 is TGTGCCAGCAGTTCCTGGACTAGTGGCAATGAGCAGTTCTTC. This encodes CASSSWTSGNEQFF.

This clonotype was seen just once. V gene TRBV29-1 combines with J gene TRBJ2-5; D may be TRBD1 or TRBD2 (6 bases each). The CDR3 spans 15 residues. Trimming removed 1 base from V and 9 bases from J, with 21 bases in between. Germline CDR1 reads SQVTM; CDR2 reads ANQGSEA. CDR3 protein: CSVEGTGTAPGAQYF. The CDR3 DNA reads TGCAGCGTTGAAGGAACAGGGACTGCCCCGGGTGCCCAGTACTTC.

The rearrangement joins TRBV5-4 to TRBJ2-3, with D perhaps matching TRBD2 (6 bases). Trimming left V 4 bases short and J 4 bases short, with 19 bases between. In germline, CDR1 is SGHNT, CDR2 YYREEE (reference sequence). The CDR3 has 16 residues. CDR3 loop: CASSAGRPGRPDTQYF. The CDR3 DNA follows: TGTGCCAGCAGCGCCGGTCGTCCAGGGAGGCCAGATACGCAGTATTTT.

V and J are TRBV24-1 and TRBJ2-5; D remains ambiguous. Trimming took 5 bases from V and 2 from J, leaving 8 bases between them. This CDR3 is built from 13 residues. Germline V lookup: CDR1 KGHDR, CDR2 SFDVKD. The CDR3 loop is CATSADEQETQYF. The CDR3 nucleotides read TGTGCCACCAGTGCCGACGAACAAGAGACCCAGTACTTC.

The V and J genes are TRBV19 and TRBJ1-5; TRBD1 might be the D (5 bases). The CDR3 loop spans 16 amino acids. Germline-derived CDR1 and CDR2 are LNHDA and SQIVND (reference sequence). V gave up 4 bases and J gave up 5 bases, with 18 bases separating them. This CDR3 reads CASSKLRDLGHQPQHF. The CDR3 DNA reads TGTGCCAGTAGTAAGCTCCGGGATCTGGGGCATCAGCCCCAGCATTTT.

The rearrangement joins TRBV9 to TRBJ2-3; 8 bases fit TRBD2. The germline V gene encodes CDR1 SGDLS and CDR2 YYNGEE. The CDR3 spans 16 residues. Trimming removed 3 bases from V and 6 bases from J; junction bases left unmatched: 12. The CDR3 is CASSAKNREGMDTQYF. DNA of the CDR3: TGTGCCAGCAGCGCTAAGAACCGGGAGGGGATGGATACGCAGTATTTT.

This rearrangement joins TRBV7-9 to TRBJ2-1, with unresolved D. The CDR3 has 11 amino acids. Germline V gene data show CDR1 as SEHNR and CDR2 as FQNEAQ (reference sequence). The V and J ends lost 3 bases and 9 bases respectively, with 6 bases between them. The CDR3 DNA sequence: TGTGCCAGCAGCTTTGCCGGTGAGCAGTTCTTC. Amino acid sequence: CASSFAGEQFF. Drawing the rest from reference TRBV7-9 and TRBJ2-1, the complete variable domain is DTGVSQNPRHKITKRGQNVTFRCDPISEHNRLYWYRQTLGQGPEFLTYFQNEAQLEKSRLLSDRFSAERPKGSFSTLEIQRTEQGDSAMYLCASSFAGEQFFGPGTRLTVL.

This rearrangement joins TRBV12-3 or TRBV12-4 to TRBJ2-5, with D perhaps TRBD1 (7 bases). This CDR3 is built from 15 residues. Trimming removed 6 bases at V and 0 bases at J, with 14 bases between. The CDR3 spells CASSPGGQYQETQYF. In DNA form, the CDR3 reads TGTGCCAGCAGCCCCGGGGGACAGTACCAAGAGACCCAGTACTTC.

The chain links TRBV7-9 to TRBJ2-3; no definite D call. CDR3 length equals 11 residues. CDR1 SEHNR and CDR2 FQNEAQ come from the germline V gene (reference sequence). V lost 10 bases and J 4 bases, leaving 9 bases between the germline ends. CDR3 sequence: CATGSPDTQYF. CDR3 in DNA: TGTGCCACCGGATCCCCAGATACGCAGTATTTT.

The chain employs TRBV9 and TRBJ1-2; D is undetermined. V was clipped by 1 base and J by 4 bases, with 5 bases between them. The germline V gene has CDR1 SGDLS and CDR2 YYNGEE. The CDR3 length is 12 residues. Here the CDR3 DNA reads TGTGCCAGCAGCGTAAACGGCTATGGCTACACCTTC. Protein sequence: CASSVNGYGYTF.

V is TRBV29-1 and J is TRBJ2-3; 9 bases match TRBD1. The CDR3 is 14 amino acids. Germline trimming cut 1 base from V and 6 bases from J; bases unmatched to any gene: 5. Germline lookup yields CDR1 SQVTM and CDR2 ANQGSEA. Here the CDR3 DNA reads TGCAGCGTTGAAGGGACAGGGGTCAGGGATACGCAGTATTTT. Encoded protein: CSVEGTGVRDTQYF.

This chain uses TRBV12-3 or TRBV12-4 with TRBJ1-1; D unresolved. The CDR3 contains 17 residues. The germline V and J ends were trimmed by 5 bases and 6 bases, with 25 bases remaining between them. In DNA form, the CDR3 reads TGTGCCAGCAGTCTAGGACCGGTCCAGAGAGTGTTCGCTGAAGCTTTCTTT. As protein: CASSLGPVQRVFAEAFF.

This clonotype appeared a few times. J is TRBJ2-7 and V is TRBV7-9; D not resolved. The CDR3 runs 13 residues. Germline-derived CDR1 and CDR2 are SEHNR and FQNEAQ (reference sequence). V lost 5 bases and J lost 2, with 10 bases in between. The CDR3 sequence is CASSPPTAYEQYF. CDR3 DNA: TGTGCCAGCAGCCCGCCGACGGCCTACGAGCAGTACTTC.

The chain has TRBV30 and TRBJ2-4; D is undetermined. This CDR3 comprises 12 residues. Trimming removed 4 bases at V and 2 bases at J, with 6 bases between. CDR1 and CDR2 from the germline V gene are GTSNPN and SVGIG (reference sequence). In nucleotides, the CDR3 is TGTGCCTGGACCGACTCCAAAAACATTCAGTACTTC. It is translated as CAWTDSKNIQYF. The full variable domain, completed using reference TRBV30 and TRBJ2-4, is SQTIHQWPATLVQPVGSPLSLECTVEGTSNPNLYWYRQAAGRGLQLLFYSVGIGQISSEVPQNLSASRPQDRQFILSSKKLLLSDSGFYLCAWTDSKNIQYFGAGTRLSVL.